The 17 T cell receptor beta chains below come from one sample, sequenced in a study of T-cell memory formation after mild COVID-19. One entry per CDR3 protein results from TCRdb running MiXCR on the 5' RACE reads. This table has about 170,000 distinct CDR3 sequences, around 13% appearing once. Sample: PBMCs or a T cell subset sorted from them (not recorded which). The receptors originated from a young man who had mild COVID-19 (a few samples of this study predate the infection). Cell type and time point are not known.

The rearrangement uses TRBV28 and TRBJ1-5, with D possibly TRBD1 on 6 matching bases. Per the germline V gene, CDR1 is MDHEN and CDR2 is SYDVKM. This CDR3 is built from 13 residues. The germline V and J ends were trimmed by 6 bases and 7 bases, with 13 bases remaining between them. This CDR3 is CASRTGLEQPQHF. The CDR3 coding sequence is TGTGCCAGCAGAACAGGGCTAGAACAGCCCCAGCATTTT.

CDR3 sequence: CATSDLRTGCQPQHF. CDR3 coding DNA: TGTGCCACCAGTGATTTGCGGACAGGGTGTCAGCCCCAGCATTTT. The chain uses TRBV24-1 and TRBJ1-5; the match to TRBD1 covers 8 bases. The CDR3 runs 15 residues. The germline gives CDR1 KGHDR, CDR2 SFDVKD. The ends lost 0 bases at V and 6 bases at J; junction bases unmatched: 3.

The gene calls are TRBV5-1 and TRBJ2-3, with 12 bases fitting TRBD2. The J segment lost 3 bases and the V segment lost 3 bases, leaving 14 bases of the junction unmatched. This CDR3 has 19 amino acids. Germline CDR1 is SGHRS and CDR2 is YFSETQ. The CDR3, as DNA: TGCGCCAGCAGCTCCCCCCCGACTAGCGGGGGTGGCGGGACAGATACGCAGTATTTT. It codes for CASSSPPTSGGGGTDTQYF.

This chain links TRBV28 with TRBJ1-5; unclear D gene. The CDR3 runs to 12 residues. Germline V gene lookup returns CDR1 MDHEN and CDR2 SYDVKM. Trimming took off 7 bases at V and 3 bases at J, with 7 bases between the two ends. This CDR3 reads CASKGNNQPQHF. For the CDR3, the DNA is TGTGCCAGCAAGGGAAACAATCAGCCCCAGCATTTT.

This clonotype was recorded many times. The CDR3 region is CASSLSSGDYNEQFF. The CDR3 coding sequence is TGCGCCAGCAGCTTGTCTAGCGGGGACTACAATGAGCAGTTCTTC. The chain employs TRBV5-1 and TRBJ2-1; TRBD2 matches 9 bases. The trim removed 1 base at V and 3 bases at J, leaving 2 bases unmatched. CDR1 and CDR2 from the germline V gene are SGHRS and YFSETQ. There are 15 residues in the CDR3. The complete variable domain, with remaining parts taken from reference TRBV5-1 and TRBJ2-1, reads KAGVTQTPRYLIKTRGQQVTLSCSPISGHRSVSWYQQTPGQGLQFLFEYFSETQRNKGNFPGRFSGRQFSNSRSEMNVSTLELGDSALYLCASSLSSGDYNEQFFGPGTRLTVL.

The rearrangement links TRBV6-2 or TRBV6-3 to TRBJ1-4; the D is unclear. V lost 0 bases to trimming and J lost 8 bases, with 10 bases between them. Per the germline V gene, CDR1 is MNHEY and CDR2 is SVGEGT. CDR3 length equals 14 residues. The CDR3 here is CASSYSTRAEKLFF. In nucleotides, the CDR3 is TGTGCCAGCAGTTACTCGACCCGAGCGGAAAAACTGTTTTTT.

This clonotype was recorded a few times. The V call is TRBV6-6, the J call TRBJ2-7; D is perhaps TRBD2 (6 bases). Germline V gene lookup returns CDR1 MNHNY and CDR2 SVGAGI (reference sequence). This CDR3 spans 13 amino acids. V was pared by 5 bases and J by 2 bases, with 10 bases between. CDR3 DNA sequence: TGTGCCAGCAGTAAGCCGGGGGCCTACGAGCAGTACTTC. Translated, it gives CASSKPGAYEQYF.

The V and J genes are TRBV6-6 and TRBJ1-2; unclear D gene. Germline loops: CDR1 MNHNY, CDR2 SVGAGI (reference sequence). The CDR3 has 12 amino acids. Trimming shortened V by 4 bases and J by 8 bases, and 11 bases separated the two germline ends. For the CDR3, the DNA is TGTGCCAGCAGTTTCACCCCCTACGGCTACACCTTC. Translated, it gives CASSFTPYGYTF.

This clonotype was picked up many times. The V gene is TRBV12-3 or TRBV12-4, the J gene TRBJ2-2; no definite D call. The CDR3 is 13 amino acids. Trimming pared 6 bases from V and 6 bases from J, leaving 11 bases between. The CDR3 DNA sequence: TGTGCCAGCAGCATCATGGAATCCGGGGAGCTGTTTTTT. Its translation is CASSIMESGELFF.

The chain couples TRBV9 to TRBJ1-2; unclear D gene. This CDR3 is 14 amino acids long. The germline V and J ends were trimmed by 0 bases and 4 bases, with 10 bases remaining between them. CDR1 and CDR2 from the germline V gene are SGDLS and YYNGEE. The CDR3 region has the DNA TGTGCCAGCAGCGTAGATCTCCAACCCTATGGCTACACCTTC. Its translation: CASSVDLQPYGYTF.

This chain links TRBV4-3 with TRBJ2-3; maybe TRBD2 (6 bases). The V end was cut by 3 bases, the J end by 3 bases, with 13 bases between. CDR3 size: 15 residues. Germline CDR1 LGHNA, CDR2 YSLEER. As DNA, the CDR3 is TGCGCCAGCAGCCACGCGACTAGTAGAACAGATACGCAGTATTTT. Protein product: CASSHATSRTDTQYF.

A few counts support this clonotype. The chain couples TRBV6-2 or TRBV6-3 to TRBJ2-3; D is uncertain. Germline V CDR1 and CDR2: MNHEY, SVGEGT. The CDR3 extends over 13 amino acids. V gave up 6 bases and J gave up 3 bases, with 10 bases separating them. CDR3 region: CASRSFSTDTQYF. The CDR3 DNA reads as TGTGCCAGCAGATCCTTCAGTACAGATACGCAGTATTTT.

This chain joins TRBV7-9 and TRBJ2-2; the match to TRBD2 covers 12 bases. V lost 4 bases and J lost 4; bases outside the gene matches: 4. The CDR3 runs 16 residues. Germline loops: CDR1 SEHNR, CDR2 FQNEAQ (reference sequence). This chain's CDR3 is CASSSPSGGGTGELFF. CDR3 coding DNA: TGTGCCAGCAGCTCGCCTAGCGGGGGGGGCACCGGGGAGCTGTTTTTT.

This clonotype was detected only a few times. The V call is TRBV9, the J call TRBJ2-5; 12 nucleotides match TRBD2. This CDR3 comprises 15 residues. Germline V gene data show CDR1 as SGDLS and CDR2 as YYNGEE. V dropped 6 bases and J dropped 5; count of bases not matched to a gene: 8. CDR3 DNA sequence: TGTGCCAGCACCTCTAGCGGGGGGGCGTGGGAGACCCAGTACTTC. This gives the protein CASTSSGGAWETQYF. The variable domain in full, completed from reference TRBV9 and TRBJ2-5, reads DSGVTQTPKHLITATGQRVTLRCSPRSGDLSVYWYQQSLDQGLQFLIQYYNGEERAKGNILERFSAQQFPDLHSELNLSSLELGDSALYFCASTSSGGAWETQYFGPGTRLLVL.

This CDR3 is CASSTGGTDTQYF. The CDR3, as DNA: TGCGCCAGCAGCACGGGGGGCACAGATACGCAGTATTTT. This rearrangement joins TRBV5-1 to TRBJ2-3; D perhaps matches TRBD2 (6 bases). V dropped 4 bases and J dropped 1 base, with 7 bases sitting between them. From germline, CDR1 is SGHRS and CDR2 YFSETQ. The CDR3 sequence is 13 residues long.

This clonotype occurred once. V usage is TRBV15 and J usage is TRBJ1-1; D is perhaps TRBD1 (6 bases). V lost 1 base and J 3 bases, leaving 12 bases between the germline ends. CDR1 and CDR2 from the germline V gene are LNHNV and YYDKDF (reference sequence). CDR3 length: 15 residues. CDR3 nucleotide sequence: TGTGCCACCAGCAGAGGAGTGGGGGCGGACACTGAAGCTTTCTTT. It yields the protein CATSRGVGADTEAFF.

The table lists this clonotype with a few counts. The chain combines TRBV2 with TRBJ1-1; 7 bases line up with TRBD1. Trimming removed 4 bases from V and 5 bases from J; junction bases left unmatched: 7. The CDR3 has 14 amino acids. Germline V gene data show CDR1 as SNHLY and CDR2 as FYNNEI. This CDR3 reads CASSAVRGETEAFF. Here the CDR3 DNA reads TGTGCCAGCAGTGCCGTCAGGGGGGAAACTGAAGCTTTCTTT.